Each of the 10 T cell receptor beta chains below was sequenced from the same sample in a study of cytomegalovirus exposure and HLA in healthy donors. 60 Vbeta and 13 Jbeta primers were used in PCR. Clones were sequenced by immunoSEQ multiplex PCR, and TCRdb holds only the in-frame ones, with some missing. Among a few hundred thousand clones listed, about 80% were seen once. The specimen was PBMCs. The receptors stem from a girl aged 2 to 9 in good health and CMV-seronegative.

This clone turned up a few times. This chain connects TRBV4-1 to TRBJ2-2, with 8 bases that match TRBD2. In germline, CDR1 is MGHRA, CDR2 YSYEKL. Trimming at V came to 4 bases and at J to 6 bases, leaving 7 bases not matched to a gene. The CDR3 is made up of 15 amino acids. This chain's CDR3 is CASSLAGTAAGELFF. CDR3 bases: TGCGCCAGCAGCCTAGCGGGGACCGCGGCCGGGGAGCTGTTTTTT.

The V call is TRBV7-6, the J call TRBJ2-2, with D possibly being TRBD2 (5 bases). The length of the CDR3 is 14 residues. CDR1 is SGHVS and CDR2 is FNYEAQ in the germline V gene. V lost 5 bases, J lost 5 bases, and 12 bases lay in between. CDR3 in amino acids: CASSPGSGTGELFF. The DNA of the CDR3 is TGTGCCAGCAGCCCAGGATCGGGGACCGGGGAGCTGTTTTTT.

The V call is TRBV29-1, the J call TRBJ2-7; tentatively, D is TRBD2 (6 bases). There are 14 residues in the CDR3. Germline V gene lookup returns CDR1 SQVTM and CDR2 ANQGSEA. V lost 0 bases to trimming and J lost 2 bases, with 11 bases between them. The CDR3 coding sequence is TGCAGCGTTGAAGACGGGAGTGACACCTACGAGCAGTACTTC. This encodes CSVEDGSDTYEQYF.

The rearrangement joins TRBV5-1 to TRBJ2-7, with a weak D call TRBD1 (5 bases). Germline V gives CDR1 SGHRS, CDR2 YFSETQ. V lost 1 base and J 4 bases, leaving 9 bases between the germline ends. The CDR3 totals 13 residues. The CDR3, as DNA: TGCGCCAGCAGCTTGAAGGGGATTTACGAGCAGTACTTC. Amino acids: CASSLKGIYEQYF.

The chain couples TRBV28 to TRBJ2-7; 8 bases are shared with TRBD1. Trimming at V came to 9 bases and at J to 0 bases, leaving 7 bases not matched to a gene. Germline values: CDR1 MDHEN, CDR2 SYDVKM. This CDR3 is 14 amino acids long. The CDR3 sequence is CASMGQASSYEQYF. Written as DNA, the CDR3 is TGTGCCAGTATGGGACAGGCTAGCTCCTACGAGCAGTACTTC.

CDR3 amino acids: CAISDSSGGSYNEQFF. The CDR3 nucleotides read TGTGCCATCAGTGATTCCAGCGGGGGGTCCTACAATGAGCAGTTCTTC. The genes are TRBV10-3 and TRBJ2-1, with 9 positions matching TRBD2. Germline loops: CDR1 ENHRY, CDR2 SYGVKD. With 3 bases clipped from V and 1 base from J, the junction kept 4 bases outside the gene matches. The CDR3 has 16 amino acids.

The rearrangement links TRBV6-1 to TRBJ1-5, with TRBD1 as a possible D gene (6 bases). The CDR3 extends over 16 amino acids. CDR1 and CDR2 (germline): MNHNS, SASEGT. V gave up 1 base and J gave up 0 bases, with 10 bases separating them. DNA for the CDR3: TGTGCCAGCAGTGAAGGGGCAGGGGATAGCAATCAGCCCCAGCATTTT. Protein sequence: CASSEGAGDSNQPQHF.

The chain combines TRBV28 with TRBJ1-2, with D maybe TRBD1 (5 bases). Germline V CDR1 and CDR2: MDHEN, SYDVKM. This CDR3 comprises 15 residues. V lost 4 bases to trimming and J lost 5 bases, with 17 bases between them. The CDR3 region has the DNA TGTGCCAGCAGTTCAGCCCGAAGGGGCGCTTATGGCTACACCTTC. It yields the protein CASSSARRGAYGYTF.

This clone was seen a single time. This chain links TRBV6-5 with TRBJ2-1; D unresolved. This CDR3 comprises 13 residues. Between the trimmed V and J ends, which lost 6 bases and 5 bases, there was a span of 11 bases. Germline CDR1 reads MNHEY; CDR2 reads SVGAGI. In DNA form, the CDR3 reads TGTGCCAGCAGCTACCACAGCCACAATGAGCAGTTCTTC. Translation gives CASSYHSHNEQFF.

The V and J genes are TRBV29-1 and TRBJ2-2; no definite D call. The CDR3 is 11 residues long. The ends were cut back, 4 bases at V and 6 bases at J, with 6 bases in the middle. Germline V CDR1 and CDR2: SQVTM, ANQGSEA. CDR3 nucleotide sequence: TGCAGCGTTGCTTTAGCCGGGGAGCTGTTTTTT. Translation: CSVALAGELFF.